Listed below are T cell receptor beta chains from one sample, sequenced in a study of cytomegalovirus exposure and HLA in healthy donors. Sequenced by immunoSEQ multiplex PCR; TCRdb stores in-frame clones only, minus some. The sample lists about 130,000 clones; over 75% were seen once. Sequenced input: PBMCs. These receptors were collected from a man aged 25-40 years in good health. CDR3s include the opening cysteine and the closing phenylalanine or tryptophan. A D gene is named only where the DNA matches it firmly. Rows give clone size only sometimes, using once, few, many, or a class for an expanded clone.

abundance,d_gene,j_gene,v_gene,CDR3aa,CDR3nt
.,.,TRBJ2-7,TRBV6-5,CASSRRNEQYF,TGTGCCAGCAGCCGGAGGAACGAGCAGTACTTC
.,.,TRBJ1-3,TRBV5-6,CASSPGTGFWGNTIYF,TGTGCCAGCAGCCCTGGTACAGGTTTCTGGGGAAACACCATATATTTT
.,TRBD2,TRBJ2-6,TRBV7-3,CASSASGRAPGANVLTF,TGTGCCAGCAGCGCTAGCGGGAGGGCGCCTGGGGCCAACGTCCTGACTTTC
.,.,TRBJ2-7,TRBV6-1,CASSEGAGLSEQYF,TGTGCCAGCAGTGAAGGGGCAGGGTTGAGCGAGCAGTACTTC
.,.,TRBJ2-7,TRBV6-1,CASSVRFEQYF,TGTGCCAGCAGTGTGAGGTTCGAGCAGTACTTC
.,TRBD2,TRBJ2-2,TRBV7-9,CASSSRLAGETGELFF,TGTGCCAGCAGCTCCCGACTAGCGGGAGAAACCGGGGAGCTGTTTTTT
.,.,TRBJ2-2,TRBV12-5,CASARDWNTGELFF,TGTGCTAGTGCCAGGGACTGGAACACCGGGGAGCTGTTTTTT
.,TRBD1,TRBJ2-7,TRBV2,CASRPGQGPYEQYF,TGTGCCAGCAGGCCGGGACAGGGTCCTTACGAGCAGTACTTC
.,.,TRBJ2-7,TRBV5-6,CASSSRDPTGSYEQYF,TGTGCCAGCAGCTCCCGGGACCCCACAGGGTCCTACGAGCAGTACTTC
.,.,TRBJ2-3,TRBV11-2,CASSSRGSTDTQYF,TGTGCCAGCAGCTCTCGGGGGAGCACAGATACGCAGTATTTT
.,.,TRBJ2-2,TRBV30,CAWSVGSGAGAGELFF,TGTGCCTGGAGTGTCGGTTCTGGGGCTGGTGCCGGGGAGCTGTTTTTT
.,.,TRBJ2-1,TRBV27,CASRRSVNEQFF,TGTGCCAGCAGGCGGAGCGTTAATGAGCAGTTCTTC
.,TRBD1,TRBJ1-4,TRBV7-9,CASSSDRGGEKLFF,TGTGCCAGCAGCTCGGACAGGGGGGGTGAAAAACTGTTTTTT
.,TRBD2,TRBJ2-1,TRBV9,CASSPPALAGHNEQFF,TGTGCCAGCAGCCCCCCGGCCCTAGCGGGCCACAATGAGCAGTTCTTC
.,.,TRBJ2-2,TRBV14,CASSQDKRAGRSGELFF,TGTGCCAGCAGCCAAGATAAGAGGGCGGGAAGATCCGGGGAGCTGTTTTTT
.,TRBD2,TRBJ2-7,TRBV6-1,CASSAIAGGAYEQYF,TGTGCCAGCAGCGCTATAGCGGGAGGCGCCTACGAGCAGTACTTC
.,.,TRBJ2-5,TRBV29-1,CSVAGSQETQYF,TGCAGCGTTGCTGGCAGTCAAGAGACCCAGTACTTC
.,TRBD2,TRBJ2-1,TRBV7-9,CASSTSGRAPSSYNEQFF,TGTGCCAGCAGCACCAGCGGGAGGGCCCCGAGCTCCTACAATGAGCAGTTCTTC
few,TRBD1,TRBJ2-5,TRBV7-2,CASSLQGEETQYF,TGTGCCAGCAGCTTACAGGGGGAAGAGACCCAGTACTTC
.,.,TRBJ2-1,TRBV4-3,CASSQLTVYNEQFF,TGCGCCAGCAGCCAACTAACAGTTTACAATGAGCAGTTCTTC
.,.,TRBJ2-2,TRBV5-1,CASSQVGELFF,TGCGCCAGCAGCCAGGTGGGGGAGCTGTTTTTT
.,.,TRBJ1-1,TRBV6-4,CASSRRENTEAFF,TGTGCCAGCAGTAGGAGGGAGAACACTGAAGCTTTCTTT
.,TRBD2,TRBJ2-1,TRBV11-2,CASTKSASGSSYNEQFF,TGTGCCAGCACCAAGTCGGCTAGCGGCAGCTCCTACAATGAGCAGTTCTTC
.,.,TRBJ1-1,TRBV7-9,CASSPRSGNTEAFF,TGTGCCAGCAGCCCCCGGTCCGGGAACACTGAAGCTTTCTTT
.,TRBD2,TRBJ2-7,TRBV15,CATSRGGGAYEQYF,TGTGCCACCAGCAGAGGGGGAGGGGCCTACGAGCAGTACTTC
.,.,TRBJ1-3,TRBV2,CASSDPGGDTIYF,TGTGCCAGCAGTGATCCCGGGGGAGACACCATATATTTT
.,.,TRBJ1-2,TRBV6-6,CASSYRGLGYTF,TGTGCCAGCAGTTACCGGGGACTTGGCTACACCTTC
once,.,TRBJ2-7,TRBV4-1,CASSQGTRGYEQYF,TGCGCCAGCAGCCAAGGCACGAGGGGGTACGAGCAGTACTTC
.,.,TRBJ2-7,TRBV6-5,CASSYDRPGAYEQYF,TGTGCCAGCAGTTACGACAGGCCTGGCGCCTACGAGCAGTACTTC
.,TRBD1,TRBJ1-2,TRBV5-5,CASSPRYPGQEEYGYTF,TGTGCCAGCAGCCCCCGATATCCTGGACAGGAGGAGTATGGCTACACCTTC
.,TRBD2,TRBJ2-1,TRBV28,CASSRLAGGENEQFF,TGTGCCAGCAGCCGACTAGCGGGAGGAGAAAATGAGCAGTTCTTC
.,TRBD2,TRBJ2-1,TRBV10-3,CAISAASGDNEQFF,TGTGCCATCAGTGCGGCTAGCGGTGACAATGAGCAGTTCTTC
.,.,TRBJ1-3,TRBV6-5,CASSYDSSGNTIYF,TGTGCCAGCAGTTACGACAGCTCTGGAAACACCATATATTTT
.,.,TRBJ2-6,TRBV5-1,CASSLSQAGANVLTF,TGCGCCAGCAGCTTGAGCCAGGCTGGGGCCAACGTCCTGACTTTC
.,.,TRBJ2-2,TRBV28,CASRVHRAGELFF,TGTGCCAGCAGGGTACACAGGGCCGGGGAGCTGTTTTTT
few,TRBD2,TRBJ2-1,TRBV5-1,CASSLAVAGGRSTYNEQFF,TGCGCCAGCAGCTTGGCAGTAGCGGGAGGAAGGAGCACCTACAATGAGCAGTTCTTC
few,.,TRBJ2-7,TRBV1,CTSSLLGGGLEQYF,TGCACCAGCAGCCTGTTAGGGGGGGGCCTCGAGCAGTACTTC
.,.,TRBJ2-2,TRBV10-3,CAIRFRVEYGELFF,TGTGCCATCAGATTCAGGGTGGAGTACGGGGAGCTGTTTTTT
.,.,TRBJ1-1,TRBV6-5,CASSYGRGFRTEAFF,TGTGCCAGCAGTTACGGCAGGGGATTCCGCACTGAAGCTTTCTTT
.,TRBD1,TRBJ2-5,TRBV28,CASSSAVTGVEETQYF,TGTGCCAGCAGTTCAGCGGTGACAGGGGTTGAGGAGACCCAGTACTTC
.,.,TRBJ1-1,TRBV7-9,CASSSELNTEAFF,TGTGCCAGCAGTTCCGAGCTGAACACTGAAGCTTTCTTT
few,.,TRBJ1-1,TRBV27,CASSYRDNTEAFF,TGTGCCAGCTCCTACAGGGATAACACTGAAGCTTTCTTT